Described below is a single T cell receptor (beta chain) sequence and its context. The antigen is unknown. The method was immunoSEQ multiplex PCR; TCRdb's version includes in-frame clones alone and lacks a portion of them. This table has 100,000 or so clones, roughly 80% appearing once. This sample is drawn from a study of T cell responses to AZD1222 COVID-19 vaccine. Points from the study as a whole: Following two doses of AZD1222, Spike-specific TCR breadth and depth rose. Clonal diversity may have been underestimated, and the donors were mostly white British, with more females than males. Spike was spanned by vaccine-associated CD4 TCRs, which were dominant at 160-218 and 743-854. The repertoires were collected only after the peak T cell response.

Germline loops: CDR1 SEHNR, CDR2 FQNEAQ (reference sequence). This CDR3 contains 19 residues. Trimming removed 5 bases from V and 0 bases from J; junction bases left unmatched: 14. The chain recombines TRBV7-9 with TRBJ2-3; 10 bases are shared with TRBD2. The source was peripheral blood, collected on day 0 of AZD1222 vaccination. The sequence was obtained from an adult in good health. The CDR3 sequence is CASSGSGGGTDFSTDTQYF. In nucleotides, the CDR3 is TGTGCCAGCAGCGGGAGCGGGGGGGGCACCGATTTTAGCACAGATACGCAGTATTTT.